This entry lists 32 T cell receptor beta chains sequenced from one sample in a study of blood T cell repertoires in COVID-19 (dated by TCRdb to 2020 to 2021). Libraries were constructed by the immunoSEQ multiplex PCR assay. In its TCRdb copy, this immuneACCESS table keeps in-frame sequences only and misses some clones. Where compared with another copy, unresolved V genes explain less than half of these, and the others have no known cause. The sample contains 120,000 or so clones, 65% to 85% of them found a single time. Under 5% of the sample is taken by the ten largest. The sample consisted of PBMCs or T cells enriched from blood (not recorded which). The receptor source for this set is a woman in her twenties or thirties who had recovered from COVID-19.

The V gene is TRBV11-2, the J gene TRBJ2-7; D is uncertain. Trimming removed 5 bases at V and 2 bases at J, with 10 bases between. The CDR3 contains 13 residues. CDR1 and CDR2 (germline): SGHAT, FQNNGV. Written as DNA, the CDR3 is TGTGCCAGCAGCGACATCCTCCCCTACGAGCAGTACTTC. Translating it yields CASSDILPYEQYF.

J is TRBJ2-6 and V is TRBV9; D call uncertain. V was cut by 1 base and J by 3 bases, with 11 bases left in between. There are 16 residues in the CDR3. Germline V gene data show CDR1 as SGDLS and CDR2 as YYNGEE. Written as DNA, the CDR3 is TGTGCCAGCAGCGTAAGGCCGGGTGGTGGGGCCAACGTCCTGACTTTC. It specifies CASSVRPGGGANVLTF.

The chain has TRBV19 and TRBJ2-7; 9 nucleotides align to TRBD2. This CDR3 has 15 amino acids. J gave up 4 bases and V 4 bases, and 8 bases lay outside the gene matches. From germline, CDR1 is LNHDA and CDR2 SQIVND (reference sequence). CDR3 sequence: CASSTVAGARYEQYF. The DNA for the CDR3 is TGTGCCAGTAGTACCGTAGCGGGAGCAAGGTACGAGCAGTACTTC.

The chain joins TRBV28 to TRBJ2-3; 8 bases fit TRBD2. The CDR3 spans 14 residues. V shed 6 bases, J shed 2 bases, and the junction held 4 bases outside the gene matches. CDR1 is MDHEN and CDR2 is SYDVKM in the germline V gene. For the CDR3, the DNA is TGTGCCAGCAGAATAGCGGGACCCACAGATACGCAGTATTTT. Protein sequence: CASRIAGPTDTQYF.

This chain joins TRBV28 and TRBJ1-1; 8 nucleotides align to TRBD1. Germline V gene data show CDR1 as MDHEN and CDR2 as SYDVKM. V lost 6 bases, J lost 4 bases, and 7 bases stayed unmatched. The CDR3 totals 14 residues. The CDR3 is CASSSTGDATEAFF. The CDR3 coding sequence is TGTGCCAGCAGCTCGACAGGGGATGCCACTGAAGCTTTCTTT.

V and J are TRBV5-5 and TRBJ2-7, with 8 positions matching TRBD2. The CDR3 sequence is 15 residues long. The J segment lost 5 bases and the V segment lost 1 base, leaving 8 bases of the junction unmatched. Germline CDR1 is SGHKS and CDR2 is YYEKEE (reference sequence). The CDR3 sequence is CASSLSSSGSNEQYF. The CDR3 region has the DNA TGTGCCAGCAGCTTGAGTTCAAGCGGGAGTAACGAGCAGTACTTC.

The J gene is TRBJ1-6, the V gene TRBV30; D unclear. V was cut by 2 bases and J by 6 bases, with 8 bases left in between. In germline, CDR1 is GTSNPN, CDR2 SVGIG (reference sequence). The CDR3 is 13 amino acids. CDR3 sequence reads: CAWSRRLNSPLHF. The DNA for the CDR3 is TGTGCCTGGAGTCGGCGGCTTAATTCACCCCTCCACTTT.

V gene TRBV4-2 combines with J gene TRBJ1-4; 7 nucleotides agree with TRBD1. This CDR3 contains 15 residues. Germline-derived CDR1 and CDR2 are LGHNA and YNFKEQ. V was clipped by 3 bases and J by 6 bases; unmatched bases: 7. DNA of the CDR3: TGTGCCAGCAGCCACACAGGGGCGCGGGATGAAAAACTGTTTTTT. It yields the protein CASSHTGARDEKLFF.

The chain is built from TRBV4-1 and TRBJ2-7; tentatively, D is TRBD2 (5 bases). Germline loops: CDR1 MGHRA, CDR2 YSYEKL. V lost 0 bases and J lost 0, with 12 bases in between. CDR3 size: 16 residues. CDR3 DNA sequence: TGCGCCAGCAGCCAAGAATATGCGGGTAGCTCCTACGAGCAGTACTTC. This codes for CASSQEYAGSSYEQYF.

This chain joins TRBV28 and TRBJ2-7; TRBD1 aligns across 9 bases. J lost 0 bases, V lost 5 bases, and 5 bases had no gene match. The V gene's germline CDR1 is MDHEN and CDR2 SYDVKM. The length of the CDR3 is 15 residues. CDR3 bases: TGTGCCAGCAGTCGAACGGGACAGGGCTCCTACGAGCAGTACTTC. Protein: CASSRTGQGSYEQYF.

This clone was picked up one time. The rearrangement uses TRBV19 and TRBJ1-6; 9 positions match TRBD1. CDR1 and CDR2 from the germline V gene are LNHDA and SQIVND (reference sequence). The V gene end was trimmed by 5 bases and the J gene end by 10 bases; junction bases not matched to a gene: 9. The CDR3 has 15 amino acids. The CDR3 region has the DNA TGTGCCAGTAGTCCCTGGGACAGGGCTTGGTCACCCCTCCACTTT. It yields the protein CASSPWDRAWSPLHF.

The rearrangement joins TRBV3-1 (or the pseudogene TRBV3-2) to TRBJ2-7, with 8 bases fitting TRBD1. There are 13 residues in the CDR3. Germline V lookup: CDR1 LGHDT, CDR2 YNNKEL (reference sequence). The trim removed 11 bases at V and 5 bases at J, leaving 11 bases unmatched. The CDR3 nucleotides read TGTGCCTCCGGTCCGGACAGGGTCCACGAGCAGTACTTC. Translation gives CASGPDRVHEQYF.

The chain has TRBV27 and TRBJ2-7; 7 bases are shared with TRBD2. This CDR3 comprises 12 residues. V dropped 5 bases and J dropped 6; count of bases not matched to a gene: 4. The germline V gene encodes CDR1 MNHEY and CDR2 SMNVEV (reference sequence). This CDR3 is CASSRSSGEQYF. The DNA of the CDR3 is TGTGCCAGCAGTCGTTCTAGCGGCGAGCAGTACTTC.

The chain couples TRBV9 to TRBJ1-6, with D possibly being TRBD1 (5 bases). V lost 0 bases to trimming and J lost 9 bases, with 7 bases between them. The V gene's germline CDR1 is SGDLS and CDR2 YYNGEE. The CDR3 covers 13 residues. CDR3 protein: CASSVAGASPLHF. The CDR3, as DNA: TGTGCCAGCAGCGTAGCTGGGGCTTCACCCCTCCACTTT.

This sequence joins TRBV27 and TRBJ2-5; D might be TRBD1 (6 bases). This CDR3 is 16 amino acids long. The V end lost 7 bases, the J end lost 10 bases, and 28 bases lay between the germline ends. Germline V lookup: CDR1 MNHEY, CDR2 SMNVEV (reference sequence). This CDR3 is CASKPLGRGKGVDQYF. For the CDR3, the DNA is TGTGCCAGCAAGCCCCTGGGCAGGGGAAAGGGAGTGGACCAGTACTTC.

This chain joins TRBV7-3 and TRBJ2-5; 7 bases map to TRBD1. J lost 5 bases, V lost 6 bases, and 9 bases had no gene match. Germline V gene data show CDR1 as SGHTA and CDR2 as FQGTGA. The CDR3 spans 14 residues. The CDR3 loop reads CASSSTGRPETQYF. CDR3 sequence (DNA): TGTGCCAGCAGTTCGACAGGGCGCCCCGAGACCCAGTACTTC.

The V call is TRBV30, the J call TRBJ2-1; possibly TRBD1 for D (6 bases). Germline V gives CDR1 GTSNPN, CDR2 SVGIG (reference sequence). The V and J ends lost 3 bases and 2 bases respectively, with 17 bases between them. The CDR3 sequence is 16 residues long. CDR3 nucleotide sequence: TGTGCCTGGAGGGACCTACAGGGTCGGGCCTACAATGAGCAGTTCTTC. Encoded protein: CAWRDLQGRAYNEQFF.

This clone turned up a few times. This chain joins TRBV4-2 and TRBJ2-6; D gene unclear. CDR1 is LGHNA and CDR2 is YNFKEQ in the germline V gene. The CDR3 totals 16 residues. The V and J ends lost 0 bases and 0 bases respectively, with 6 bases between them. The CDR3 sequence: CASSQEDISGANVLTF. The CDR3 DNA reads TGTGCCAGCAGCCAAGAAGACATCTCTGGGGCCAACGTCCTGACTTTC.

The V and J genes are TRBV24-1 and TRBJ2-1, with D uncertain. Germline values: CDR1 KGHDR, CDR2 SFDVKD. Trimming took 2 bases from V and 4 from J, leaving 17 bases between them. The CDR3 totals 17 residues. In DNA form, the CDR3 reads TGTGCCACCAGTGATTCGCCACGCCTCTGGAGTTACAATGAGCAGTTCTTC. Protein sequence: CATSDSPRLWSYNEQFF.

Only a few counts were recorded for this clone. The CDR3 DNA reads TGTGCCAGCAGCCTGGGACTAGCGGGAGTCGGGGAGCTGTTTTTT. Translation: CASSLGLAGVGELFF. This chain joins TRBV7-7 and TRBJ2-2; 14 bases line up with TRBD2. Trimming removed 5 bases from V and 7 bases from J; junction bases left unmatched: 3. Per germline, CDR1 SSHAT and CDR2 FNYEAQ (reference sequence). The CDR3 is 15 amino acids.

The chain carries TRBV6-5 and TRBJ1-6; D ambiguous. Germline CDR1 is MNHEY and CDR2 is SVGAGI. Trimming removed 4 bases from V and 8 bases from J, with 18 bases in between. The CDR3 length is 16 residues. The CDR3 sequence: CASSFGVAYNDSPLHF. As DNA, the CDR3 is TGTGCCAGCAGTTTTGGTGTAGCCTATAATGATTCACCCCTCCACTTT.

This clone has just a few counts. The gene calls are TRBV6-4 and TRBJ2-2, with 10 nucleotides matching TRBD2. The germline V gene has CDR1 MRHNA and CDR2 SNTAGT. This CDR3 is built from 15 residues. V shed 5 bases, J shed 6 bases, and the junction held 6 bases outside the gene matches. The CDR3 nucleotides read TGTGCCAGCAGTCCCGGGACTAGCGAGGCCGGGGAGCTGTTTTTT. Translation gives CASSPGTSEAGELFF.

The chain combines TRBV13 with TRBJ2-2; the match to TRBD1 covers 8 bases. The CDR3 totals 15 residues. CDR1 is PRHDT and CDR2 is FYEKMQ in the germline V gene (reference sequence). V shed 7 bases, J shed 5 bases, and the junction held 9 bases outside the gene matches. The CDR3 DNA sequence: TGTGCCAGCACCCTTCTGACAGGGGAAACCGGGGAGCTGTTTTTT. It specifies CASTLLTGETGELFF. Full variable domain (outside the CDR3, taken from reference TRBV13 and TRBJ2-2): AAGVIQSPRHLIKEKRETATLKCYPIPRHDTVYWYQQGPGQDPQFLISFYEKMQSDKGSIPDRFSAQQFSDYHSELNMSSLELGDSALYFCASTLLTGETGELFFGEGSRLTVL.

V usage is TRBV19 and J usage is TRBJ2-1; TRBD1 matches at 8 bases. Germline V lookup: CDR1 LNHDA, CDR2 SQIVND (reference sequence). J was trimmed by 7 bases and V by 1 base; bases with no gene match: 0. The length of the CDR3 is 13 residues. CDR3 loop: CASSIGQGNEQFF. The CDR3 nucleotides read TGTGCCAGTAGTATAGGACAGGGGAATGAGCAGTTCTTC. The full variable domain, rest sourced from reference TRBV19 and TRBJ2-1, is DGGITQSPKYLFRKEGQNVTLSCEQNLNHDAMYWYRQDPGQGLRLIYYSQIVNDFQKGDIAEGYSVSREKKESFPLTVTSAQKNPTAFYLCASSIGQGNEQFFGPGTRLTVL.

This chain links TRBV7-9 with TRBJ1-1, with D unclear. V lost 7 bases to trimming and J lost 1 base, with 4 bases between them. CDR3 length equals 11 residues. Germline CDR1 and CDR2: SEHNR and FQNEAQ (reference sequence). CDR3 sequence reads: CASISNTEAFF. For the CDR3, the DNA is TGTGCCAGCATCTCGAACACTGAAGCTTTCTTT.

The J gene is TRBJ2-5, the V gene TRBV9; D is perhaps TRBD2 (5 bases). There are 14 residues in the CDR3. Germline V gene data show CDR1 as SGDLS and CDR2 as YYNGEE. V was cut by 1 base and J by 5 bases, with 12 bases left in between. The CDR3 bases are TGTGCCAGCAGCGTATCTTTGGGAGTTGAGACCCAGTACTTC. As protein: CASSVSLGVETQYF.

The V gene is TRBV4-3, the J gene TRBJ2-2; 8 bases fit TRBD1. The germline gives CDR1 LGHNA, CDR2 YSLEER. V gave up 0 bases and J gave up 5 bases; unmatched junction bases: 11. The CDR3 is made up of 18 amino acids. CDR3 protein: CASSQDAWAGGRTGELFF. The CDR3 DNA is TGCGCCAGCAGCCAAGATGCGTGGGCAGGGGGCCGAACCGGGGAGCTGTTTTTT.

CDR3 DNA: TGTGCCTGGAGTGTACAGGGGGCGGGGGGTGAGCAGTTCTTC. Protein product: CAWSVQGAGGEQFF. The chain is built from TRBV30 and TRBJ2-1; D possibly corresponds to TRBD1 (9 bases). The germline CDR1 and CDR2 sequences are GTSNPN and SVGIG (reference sequence). The V gene lost 0 bases and the J gene lost 9 bases, with 15 bases spanning the gap. This CDR3 spans 14 amino acids.

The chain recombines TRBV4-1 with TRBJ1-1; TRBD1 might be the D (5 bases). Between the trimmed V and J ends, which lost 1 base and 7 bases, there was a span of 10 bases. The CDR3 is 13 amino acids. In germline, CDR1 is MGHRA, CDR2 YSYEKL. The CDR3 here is CASSQVGGGEAFF. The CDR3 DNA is TGCGCCAGCAGCCAAGTGGGCGGGGGTGAAGCTTTCTTT.

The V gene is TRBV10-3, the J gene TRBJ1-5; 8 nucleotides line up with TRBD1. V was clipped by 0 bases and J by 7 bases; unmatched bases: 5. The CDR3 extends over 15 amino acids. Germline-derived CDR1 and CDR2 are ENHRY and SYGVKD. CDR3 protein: CAISESAGGGQPQHF. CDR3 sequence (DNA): TGTGCCATCAGTGAGTCAGCAGGGGGCGGGCAGCCCCAGCATTTT.

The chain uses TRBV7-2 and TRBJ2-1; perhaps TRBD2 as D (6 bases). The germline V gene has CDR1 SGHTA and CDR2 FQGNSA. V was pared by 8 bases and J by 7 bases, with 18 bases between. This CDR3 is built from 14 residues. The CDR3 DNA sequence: TGTGCCAGCGGAAGACTAGGGATACAGAATGAGCAGTTCTTC. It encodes CASGRLGIQNEQFF.

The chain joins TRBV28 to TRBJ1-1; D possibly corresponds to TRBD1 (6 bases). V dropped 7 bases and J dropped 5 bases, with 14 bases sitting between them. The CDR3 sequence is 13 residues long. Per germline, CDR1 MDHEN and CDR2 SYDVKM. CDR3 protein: CASIDRFGTEAFF. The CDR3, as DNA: TGTGCCAGCATCGACAGGTTCGGGACTGAAGCTTTCTTT.